The sequence of this T cell receptor beta chain was determined in a study of T cell responses to AZD1222 COVID-19 vaccine. Germline CDR1 reads GTSNPN; CDR2 reads SVGIG (reference sequence). J gave up 2 bases and V 3 bases, and 6 bases lay outside the gene matches. This CDR3 is 17 amino acids long. TCRdb keeps only in-frame clones here, not all; method: immunoSEQ multiplex PCR. There are around 140,000 clones in the sample; 75% to 90% occur only once, and under 2% lies in the top ten. Here the sequenced sample was peripheral blood, taken on day 0 of AZD1222 vaccination. This chain connects TRBV30 to TRBJ2-6; 11 nucleotides line up with TRBD2. This TCR came from an adult in good health. CDR3 region: CAWRGSGGVAGANVLTF. The CDR3 coding sequence is TGTGCCTGGAGAGGTAGCGGGGGGGTGGCTGGGGCCAACGTCCTGACTTTC.